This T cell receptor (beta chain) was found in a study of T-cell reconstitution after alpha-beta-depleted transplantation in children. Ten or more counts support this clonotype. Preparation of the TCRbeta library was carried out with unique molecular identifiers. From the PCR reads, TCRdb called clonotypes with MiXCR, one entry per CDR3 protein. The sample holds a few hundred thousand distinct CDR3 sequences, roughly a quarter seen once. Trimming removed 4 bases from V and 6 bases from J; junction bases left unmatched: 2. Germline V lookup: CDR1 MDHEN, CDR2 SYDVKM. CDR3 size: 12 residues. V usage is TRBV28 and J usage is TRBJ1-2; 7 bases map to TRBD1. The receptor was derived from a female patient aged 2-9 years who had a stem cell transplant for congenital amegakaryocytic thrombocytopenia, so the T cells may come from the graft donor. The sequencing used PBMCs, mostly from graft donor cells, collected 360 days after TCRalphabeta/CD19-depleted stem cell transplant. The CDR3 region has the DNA TGTGCCAGCAGTTCCGACAGGGATGGCTACACCTTC. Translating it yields CASSSDRDGYTF.